Below, 16 T cell receptor beta chains from the same sample are listed, as sequenced in a study of blood T cell repertoires in COVID-19. Data came from immunoSEQ multiplex PCR; TCRdb stores just in-frame clones and leaves some out. The sample holds 100,000 to 150,000 clones, around nine tenths seen once. The material sequenced was peripheral blood. Every receptor here comes from a woman aged 65 to 85 with COVID-19, enrolled during active disease.

In this sample, this clone turned up a few times. The rearrangement joins TRBV19 to TRBJ1-5, with 8 bases fitting TRBD1. Trimming at V came to 3 bases and at J to 7 bases, leaving 8 bases not matched to a gene. This CDR3 contains 15 residues. Germline loops: CDR1 LNHDA, CDR2 SQIVND (reference sequence). The CDR3 spells CASSIPQGAWQPQHF. As DNA, the CDR3 is TGTGCCAGTAGTATCCCCCAGGGGGCATGGCAGCCCCAGCATTTT.

This clone was observed once. The V call is TRBV7-9, the J call TRBJ1-4; 9 bases fit TRBD1. The CDR3 has 15 residues. Per the germline V gene, CDR1 is SEHNR and CDR2 is FQNEAQ (reference sequence). The V and J ends lost 5 bases and 2 bases, in that order; junction bases with no gene match: 3. The CDR3 DNA reads as TGTGCCAGCAGCCGTGGACAGGGGACTAATGAAAAACTGTTTTTT. Translated, it gives CASSRGQGTNEKLFF.

J is TRBJ2-3 and V is TRBV27; D not resolved. V dropped 3 bases and J dropped 0 bases, with 10 bases sitting between them. Germline CDR1 is MNHEY and CDR2 is SMNVEV (reference sequence). CDR3 length: 15 amino acids. CDR3 in amino acids: CASSFYSRSTDTQYF. DNA for the CDR3: TGTGCCAGCAGTTTCTACTCTCGAAGCACAGATACGCAGTATTTT.

The J gene is TRBJ2-5, the V gene TRBV30; D possibly corresponds to TRBD2 (6 bases). Germline V gene lookup returns CDR1 GTSNPN and CDR2 SVGIG (reference sequence). The CDR3 spans 16 residues. With 0 bases removed from V and 2 bases from J, the gap between germline ends came to 16 bases. Here the CDR3 reads CAWSVGWSGGQETQYF. DNA of the CDR3: TGTGCCTGGAGTGTAGGGTGGAGTGGGGGGCAAGAGACCCAGTACTTC.

The gene calls are TRBV24-1 and TRBJ1-4; 7 nucleotides line up with TRBD1. The trim removed 3 bases at V and 5 bases at J, leaving 2 bases unmatched. Germline V gene data show CDR1 as KGHDR and CDR2 as SFDVKD. The CDR3 loop spans 14 amino acids. The CDR3 DNA is TGTGCCACCAGTGATACAGGGGAGAATGAAAAACTGTTTTTT. Its protein product is CATSDTGENEKLFF.

The rearrangement joins TRBV30 to TRBJ1-4; no reliable D call. CDR3 length: 14 residues. Germline CDR1 and CDR2: GTSNPN and SVGIG (reference sequence). The germline V and J ends were trimmed by 5 bases and 0 bases, with 10 bases remaining between them. The CDR3 coding sequence is TGTGCCTGGGGGGAGCGGGCAACTAATGAAAAACTGTTTTTT. Its protein product is CAWGERATNEKLFF.

This rearrangement joins TRBV27 to TRBJ2-7; D gene ambiguous. V shed 2 bases and J shed 3 bases, with 8 bases lying between them. The CDR3 sequence is 13 residues long. Germline V gene data show CDR1 as MNHEY and CDR2 as SMNVEV (reference sequence). CDR3 nucleotides: TGTGCCAGCAGTTTAGCTGCCGGCTACGAGCAGTACTTC. Protein product: CASSLAAGYEQYF.

The chain links TRBV3-1 (or the pseudogene TRBV3-2) to TRBJ2-3, with 9 positions matching TRBD1. Germline values: CDR1 LGHDT, CDR2 YNNKEL (reference sequence). After removal of 5 bases from V and 2 bases from J, the junction contained 8 bases not matched to a gene. The CDR3 has 16 residues. CDR3 DNA sequence: TGTGCCAGCAGCTATGGGACAGGGACATACACAGATACGCAGTATTTT. Encoded protein: CASSYGTGTYTDTQYF.

V and J are TRBV11-2 and TRBJ1-3; no firm D call. Germline V gene sequence: CDR1 SGHAT, CDR2 FQNNGV. CDR3 length: 14 amino acids. The V end lost 2 bases, the J end lost 4 bases, and 9 bases lay between the germline ends. CDR3 sequence (DNA): TGTGCCAGCAGCTTAATGGCGGCAGGAAACACCATATATTTT. This encodes CASSLMAAGNTIYF.

This rearrangement joins TRBV19 to TRBJ2-5, with D possibly matching TRBD2 (6 bases). The CDR3 spans 13 residues. CDR1 and CDR2 from the germline V gene are LNHDA and SQIVND (reference sequence). Trimming pared 4 bases from V and 3 bases from J, leaving 9 bases between. The CDR3 loop is CASSTGSKETQYF. The CDR3 DNA follows: TGTGCCAGTAGTACCGGGAGTAAAGAGACCCAGTACTTC. Full variable domain (rest looked up from reference TRBV19 and TRBJ2-5): DGGITQSPKYLFRKEGQNVTLSCEQNLNHDAMYWYRQDPGQGLRLIYYSQIVNDFQKGDIAEGYSVSREKKESFPLTVTSAQKNPTAFYLCASSTGSKETQYFGPGTRLLVL.

The chain recombines TRBV7-6 with TRBJ1-2, with D perhaps matching TRBD1 (6 bases). V lost 2 bases to trimming and J lost 0 bases, with 13 bases between them. Per the germline V gene, CDR1 is SGHVS and CDR2 is FNYEAQ. The CDR3 has 16 residues. CDR3 in amino acids: CASSLTADRPNYGYTF. The CDR3 DNA reads TGTGCCAGCAGCTTAACAGCTGACAGGCCTAACTATGGCTACACCTTC. Drawing the rest from reference TRBV7-6 and TRBJ1-2, the complete variable domain is GAGVSQSPRYKVTKRGQDVALRCDPISGHVSLYWYRQALGQGPEFLTYFNYEAQQDKSGLPNDRFSAERPEGSISTLTIQRTEQRDSAMYRCASSLTADRPNYGYTFGSGTRLTVV.

This chain joins TRBV15 and TRBJ2-5; 7 bases align to TRBD1. V shed 3 bases and J 5 bases; nucleotides not matched to a gene: 6. The CDR3 has 14 amino acids. The V gene's germline CDR1 is LNHNV and CDR2 YYDKDF (reference sequence). The CDR3 region is CATSSTGQWETQYF. In nucleotides, the CDR3 is TGTGCCACCAGCAGTACGGGACAGTGGGAGACCCAGTACTTC.

This clone has just a few counts. The chain is built from TRBV7-8 and TRBJ2-3; D not certain. V gave up 2 bases and J gave up 6 bases, with 9 bases separating them. Germline assignment: CDR1 SGHVS and CDR2 FQNEAQ. The CDR3 is 13 residues long. As DNA, the CDR3 is TGTGCCAGCAGCTTATTTTTCGTGGATACGCAGTATTTT. Amino acids: CASSLFFVDTQYF.

V and J are TRBV14 and TRBJ1-1, with D perhaps matching TRBD1 (5 bases). This CDR3 is 15 amino acids long. Germline-derived CDR1 and CDR2 are SGHDN and FVKESK. The V end lost 0 bases, the J end lost 5 bases, and 13 bases lay between the germline ends. In nucleotides, the CDR3 is TGTGCCAGCAGCCAAGAAAGGCAGGGTCGTACTGAAGCTTTCTTT. Protein sequence: CASSQERQGRTEAFF. Full variable domain (outside the CDR3, taken from reference TRBV14 and TRBJ1-1): EAGVTQFPSHSVIEKGQTVTLRCDPISGHDNLYWYRRVMGKEIKFLLHFVKESKQDESGMPNNRFLAERTGGTYSTLKVQPAELEDSGVYFCASSQERQGRTEAFFGQGTRLTVV.

This rearrangement joins TRBV19 to TRBJ2-7, with 8 bases that match TRBD1. V gave up 5 bases and J gave up 3 bases; unmatched junction bases: 9. CDR1 is LNHDA and CDR2 is SQIVND in the germline V gene (reference sequence). The CDR3 has 15 residues. The CDR3 is CASSPGDRLIYEQYF. The CDR3 DNA follows: TGTGCCAGTAGTCCCGGGGACAGGTTAATCTACGAGCAGTACTTC.

The CDR3 DNA reads TGTGCCAGCAGCCGCCCGACAGAAGCCTACGAGCAGTACTTC. Translated: CASSRPTEAYEQYF. The chain couples TRBV6-2 or TRBV6-3 to TRBJ2-7; TRBD1 is a possible D gene (5 bases). CDR1 is MNHEY and CDR2 is SVGEGT in the germline V gene. This CDR3 comprises 14 residues. V lost 6 bases, J lost 2 bases, and 14 bases lay in between.